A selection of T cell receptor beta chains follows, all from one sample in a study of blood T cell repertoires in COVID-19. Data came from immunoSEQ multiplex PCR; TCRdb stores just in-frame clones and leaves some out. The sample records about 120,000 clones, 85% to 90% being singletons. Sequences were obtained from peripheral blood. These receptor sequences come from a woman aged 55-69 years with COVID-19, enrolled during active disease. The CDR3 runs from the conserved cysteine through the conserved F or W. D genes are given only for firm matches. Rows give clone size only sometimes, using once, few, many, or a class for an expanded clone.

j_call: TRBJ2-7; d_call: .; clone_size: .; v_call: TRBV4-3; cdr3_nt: TGCGCCAGCAGCCAAGATTGGAGACTAGGATCCCACGAGCAGTACTTC; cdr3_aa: CASSQDWRLGSHEQYF
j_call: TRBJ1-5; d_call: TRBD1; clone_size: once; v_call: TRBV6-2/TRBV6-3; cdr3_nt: TGTGCCAGCAGTTCCTACCGACAGGGGAGCCAGCCCCAGCATTTT; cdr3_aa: CASSSYRQGSQPQHF
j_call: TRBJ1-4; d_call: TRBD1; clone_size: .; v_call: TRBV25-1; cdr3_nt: TGTGCCAGCAGGAGGACAGGGAGTAATGAAAAACTGTTTTTT; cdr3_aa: CASRRTGSNEKLFF
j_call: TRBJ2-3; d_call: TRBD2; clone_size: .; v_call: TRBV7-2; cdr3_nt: TGTGCCAGCAGCGCGGGGGGCCCAGATACGCAGTATTTT; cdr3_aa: CASSAGGPDTQYF
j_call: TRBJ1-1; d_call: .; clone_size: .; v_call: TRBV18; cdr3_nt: TGTGCCAGCTCACCACAAGTCAACAGGGCCACTGAAGCTTTCTTT; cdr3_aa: CASSPQVNRATEAFF
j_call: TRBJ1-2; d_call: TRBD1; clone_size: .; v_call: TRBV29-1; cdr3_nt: TGCAGCGTTGGAGGGGGCCAGGGGTATGGCTACACCTTC; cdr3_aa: CSVGGGQGYGYTF
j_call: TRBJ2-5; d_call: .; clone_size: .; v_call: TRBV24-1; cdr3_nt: TGTGCCACCAGTGATAAGGGCGGGGGCGGAGGCTTAGGAGAGACCCAGTACTTC; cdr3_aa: CATSDKGGGGGLGETQYF
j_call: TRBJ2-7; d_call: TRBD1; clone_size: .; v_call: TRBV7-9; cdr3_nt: TGTGCCAGCAGCCCCCTTATTGGACAGGGCTACGAGCAGTACTTC; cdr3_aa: CASSPLIGQGYEQYF
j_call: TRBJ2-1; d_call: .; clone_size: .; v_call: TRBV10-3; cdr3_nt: TGTGCCATCAGTGAGGGAGGGTTTGTTATCAATGAGCAGTTCTTC; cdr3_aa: CAISEGGFVINEQFF
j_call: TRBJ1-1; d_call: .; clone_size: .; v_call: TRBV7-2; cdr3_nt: TGTGCCAGCAGCTTAGTAGTCAGGGCTGGAGAAGCTTTCTTT; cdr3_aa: CASSLVVRAGEAFF
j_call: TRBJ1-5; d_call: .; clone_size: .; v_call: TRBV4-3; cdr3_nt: TGCGCCAGCAGCCAAGACAGGTATGGCAATCAGCCCCAGCATTTT; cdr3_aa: CASSQDRYGNQPQHF
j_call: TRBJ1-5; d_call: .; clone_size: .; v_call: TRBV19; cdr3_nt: TGTGCCAGTAGGTGGCAGGGCGGCAATCAGCCCCAGCATTTT; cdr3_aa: CASRWQGGNQPQHF
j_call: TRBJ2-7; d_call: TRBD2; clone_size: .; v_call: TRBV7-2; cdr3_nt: TGTGCCAGCAGCTTACAGACTAGCGGGGTTGGGGCCTACGAGCAGTACTTC; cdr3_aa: CASSLQTSGVGAYEQYF
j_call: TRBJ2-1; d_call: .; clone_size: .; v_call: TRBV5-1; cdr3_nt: TGCGCCAGCAGCTTGATGGGGGGCTCCTACAATGAGCAGTTCTTC; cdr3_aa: CASSLMGGSYNEQFF
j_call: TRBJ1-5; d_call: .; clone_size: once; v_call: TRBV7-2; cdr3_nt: TGTGCCAGCAGCTCCACTTATAGCAATCAGCCCCAGCATTTT; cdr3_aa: CASSSTYSNQPQHF
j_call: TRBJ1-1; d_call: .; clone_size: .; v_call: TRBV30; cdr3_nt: TGTGCCTGGAGTATCTTTCAGGGGACTGAAGCTTTCTTT; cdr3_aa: CAWSIFQGTEAFF
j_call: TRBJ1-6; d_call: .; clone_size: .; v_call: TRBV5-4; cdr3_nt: TGTGCCAGCAGCACCCGTCAAGGCGGTTCACCCCTCCACTTT; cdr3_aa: CASSTRQGGSPLHF
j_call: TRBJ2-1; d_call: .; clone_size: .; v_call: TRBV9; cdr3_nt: TGTGCCAGCAGCGTAGAACCGGGGGGCTTCTACAATGAGCAGTTCTTC; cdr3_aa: CASSVEPGGFYNEQFF
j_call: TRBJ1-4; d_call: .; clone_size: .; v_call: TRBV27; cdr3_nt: TGTGCCAGCAGTCCCCGGAGGGATAGCACAACTAATGAAAAACTGTTTTTT; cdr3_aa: CASSPRRDSTTNEKLFF
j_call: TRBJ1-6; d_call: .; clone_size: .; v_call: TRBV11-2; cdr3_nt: TGTGCCAGCAGCTCAATAGCGGGGTATAATTCACCCCTCCACTTT; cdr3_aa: CASSSIAGYNSPLHF
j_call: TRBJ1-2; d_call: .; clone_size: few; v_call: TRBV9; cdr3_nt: TGTGCCAGCAGCGTAGCTCTGGGGGGAGACTATGGCTACACCTTC; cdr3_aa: CASSVALGGDYGYTF
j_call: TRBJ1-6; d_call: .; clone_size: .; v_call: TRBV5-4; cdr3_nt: TGTGCCAGCAGCCCCGCCGGGGGGGTCGGGAATTCACCCCTCCACTTT; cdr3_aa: CASSPAGGVGNSPLHF
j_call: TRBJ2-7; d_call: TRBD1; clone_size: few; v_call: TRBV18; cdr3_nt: TGTGCCAGCTCAAGACAGGGCTACGAGCAGTACTTC; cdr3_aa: CASSRQGYEQYF
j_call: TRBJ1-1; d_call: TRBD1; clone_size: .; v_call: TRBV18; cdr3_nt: TGTGCCAGCTCACCAGGACAGGGCCGGGACACTGAAGCTTTCTTT; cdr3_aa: CASSPGQGRDTEAFF
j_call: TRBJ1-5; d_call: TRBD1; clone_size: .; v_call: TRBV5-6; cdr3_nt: TGTGCCAGCAGCCGGGACAGGGGTTCGTCTCGCAATCAGCCCCAGCATTTT; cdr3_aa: CASSRDRGSSRNQPQHF
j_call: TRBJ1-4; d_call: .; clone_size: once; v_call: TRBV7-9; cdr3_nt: TGTGCCAGCAGCTTAGAGGGAGTAGAAAAACTGTTTTTT; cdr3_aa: CASSLEGVEKLFF
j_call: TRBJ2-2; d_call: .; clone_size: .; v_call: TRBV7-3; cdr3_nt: TGTGCCAGCAGCTTCCCAAACACCGGGGAGCTGTTTTTT; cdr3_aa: CASSFPNTGELFF
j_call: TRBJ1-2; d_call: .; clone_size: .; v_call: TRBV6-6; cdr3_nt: TGTGCCAGCAGTTACTCGGTGATCTCAGGGGAAGGTGGCTACACCTTC; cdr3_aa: CASSYSVISGEGGYTF
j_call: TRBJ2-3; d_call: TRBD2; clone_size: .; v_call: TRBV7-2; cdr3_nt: TGTGCCAGCAGCGTCGTAGCGGGTGGTCCAGATACGCAGTATTTT; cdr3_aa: CASSVVAGGPDTQYF
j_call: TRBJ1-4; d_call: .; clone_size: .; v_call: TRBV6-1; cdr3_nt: TGTGCCAGCAGTGAAGGGCTTATTGAAAAACTGTTTTTT; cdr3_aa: CASSEGLIEKLFF
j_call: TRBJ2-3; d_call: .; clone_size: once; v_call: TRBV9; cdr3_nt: TGTGCCAGCAGCGTAGCTAGGCGGTCAGATACGCAGTATTTT; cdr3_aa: CASSVARRSDTQYF
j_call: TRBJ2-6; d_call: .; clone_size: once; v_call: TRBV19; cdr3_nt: TGTGCCAGTAGTACCACAGGGCTCGGGGCCAACGTCCTGACTTTC; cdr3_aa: CASSTTGLGANVLTF
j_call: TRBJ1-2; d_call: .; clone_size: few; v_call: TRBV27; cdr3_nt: TGTGCCAGCAGTTCATACAGGGAGAGGTATGGCTACACCTTC; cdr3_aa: CASSSYRERYGYTF
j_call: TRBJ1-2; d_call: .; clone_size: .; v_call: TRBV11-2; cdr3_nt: TGTGCCAGCAGCTCGAACTATGGCTACACCTTC; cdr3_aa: CASSSNYGYTF
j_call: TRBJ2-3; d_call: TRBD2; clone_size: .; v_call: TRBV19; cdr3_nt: TGTGCCAGTAGTCGACGGACTAGCGGGCCCACAGATACGCAGTATTTT; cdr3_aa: CASSRRTSGPTDTQYF
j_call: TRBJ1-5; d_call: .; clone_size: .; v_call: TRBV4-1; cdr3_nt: TGCGCCAGCAGCCAAGTGGCAGGGGACCTCAAGGGGGCCCAGCATTTT; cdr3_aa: CASSQVAGDLKGAQHF
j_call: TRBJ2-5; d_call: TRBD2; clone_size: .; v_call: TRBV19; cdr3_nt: TGTGCCAGTAGTATAGCTAGCGGGGGGGTAGAGACCCAGTACTTC; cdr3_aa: CASSIASGGVETQYF
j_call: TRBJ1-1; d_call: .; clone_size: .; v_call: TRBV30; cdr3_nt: TGTGCCTGGAGTGTACGTGGCGGCACTGAAGCTTTCTTT; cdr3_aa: CAWSVRGGTEAFF
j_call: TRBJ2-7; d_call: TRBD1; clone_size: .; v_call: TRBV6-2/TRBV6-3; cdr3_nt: TGTGCCAGCAGTTACCTGACCGGGGCGGGACAGGGCTACGAGCAGTACTTC; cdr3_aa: CASSYLTGAGQGYEQYF
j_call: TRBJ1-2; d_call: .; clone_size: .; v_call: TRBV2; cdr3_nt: TGTGCCAGCAGTGTGGGGGGGCCTGGCTACACCTTC; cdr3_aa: CASSVGGPGYTF
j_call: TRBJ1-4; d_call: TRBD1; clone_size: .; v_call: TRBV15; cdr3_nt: TGTGCCACCAGCTCTACTCGGGACAGGGAAAAACTGTTTTTT; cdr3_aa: CATSSTRDREKLFF
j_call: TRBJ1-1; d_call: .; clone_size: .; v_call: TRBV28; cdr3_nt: TGTGCCAGCATATCCACTGAAGCTTTCTTT; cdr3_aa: CASISTEAFF
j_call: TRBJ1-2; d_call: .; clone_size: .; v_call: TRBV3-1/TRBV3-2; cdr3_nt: TGTGCCAGCAGCGGACAGCCATTCGGGGGCTACACCTTC; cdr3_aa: CASSGQPFGGYTF
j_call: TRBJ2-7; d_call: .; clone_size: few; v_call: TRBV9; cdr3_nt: TGTGCCAGCAGCGTACTCGTGGGGGGCGAGCAGTACTTC; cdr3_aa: CASSVLVGGEQYF
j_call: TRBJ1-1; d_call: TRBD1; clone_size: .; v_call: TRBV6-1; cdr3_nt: TGTGCCAGCAGTGAATATACAGGGGGCGCCCCGAACACTGAAGCTTTCTTT; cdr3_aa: CASSEYTGGAPNTEAFF
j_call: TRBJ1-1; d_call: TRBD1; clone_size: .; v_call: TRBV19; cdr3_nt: TGTGCCAGCCGACAGGGGGCTGTCACTGAAGCTTTCTTT; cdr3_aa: CASRQGAVTEAFF
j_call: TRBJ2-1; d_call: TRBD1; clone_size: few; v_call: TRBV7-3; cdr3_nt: TGTGCCAGCAGCTTGACAGGGCTTCTGGATGAGCAGTTCTTC; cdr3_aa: CASSLTGLLDEQFF
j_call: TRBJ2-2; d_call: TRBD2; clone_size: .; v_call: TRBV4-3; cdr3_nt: TGCGCCAGCAGCCAAGCCTATGGACTAGCGGGGAACACCGGGGAGCTGTTTTTT; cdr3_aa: CASSQAYGLAGNTGELFF
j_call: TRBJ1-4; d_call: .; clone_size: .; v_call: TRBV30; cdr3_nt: TGTGCCTGGACTGCAACTAATGAAAAACTGTTTTTT; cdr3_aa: CAWTATNEKLFF
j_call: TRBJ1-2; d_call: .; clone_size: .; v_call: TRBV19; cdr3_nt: TGTGCCAGTAGCCTCCGGGGGGGATATGGCTACACCTTC; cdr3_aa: CASSLRGGYGYTF
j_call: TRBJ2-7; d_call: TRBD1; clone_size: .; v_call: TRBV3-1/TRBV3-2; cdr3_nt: TGTGCCAGCAGCCTAGGCGGGCAGGGGGCGTACGAGCAGTACTTC; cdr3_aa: CASSLGGQGAYEQYF
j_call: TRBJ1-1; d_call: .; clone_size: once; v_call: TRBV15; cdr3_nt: TGTGCCACCAGCAGCGATCGTAGCACTGAAGCTTTCTTT; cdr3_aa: CATSSDRSTEAFF
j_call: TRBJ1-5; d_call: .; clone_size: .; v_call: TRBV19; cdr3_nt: TGTGCCAGTAGTATAGTTTCGGGGGAACGTCAGCCCCAGCATTTT; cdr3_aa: CASSIVSGERQPQHF
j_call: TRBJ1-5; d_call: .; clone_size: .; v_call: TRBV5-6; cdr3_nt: TGTGCCAGCAGCTTGTTTGGGCTGCGAGGCAATCAGCCCCAGCATTTT; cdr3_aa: CASSLFGLRGNQPQHF
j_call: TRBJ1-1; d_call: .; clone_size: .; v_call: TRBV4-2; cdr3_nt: TGTGCCAGCAGCCAAGTAATTCGGGGGACTGAAGCTTTCTTT; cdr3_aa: CASSQVIRGTEAFF
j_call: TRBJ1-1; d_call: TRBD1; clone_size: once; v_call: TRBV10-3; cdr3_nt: TGTGCCATCAGTCCCCGGACAGGCACGGGGAACACTGAAGCTTTCTTT; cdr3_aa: CAISPRTGTGNTEAFF